The source of this T cell receptor beta chain is a study of T cell repertoires in cytomegalovirus infection. Study information: Public TCR beta signatures provided an indication of both CMV infection and a matching HLA type. Study-wide points: The ex vivo response was dominated by HLA-C-restricted CMV-specific TCR beta clonotypes. Carriers of CMV plus the relevant HLA were identified by cumulative public TCR beta family frequency.

Trimming removed 6 bases from V and 1 base from J, with 9 bases in between. The germline V gene encodes CDR1 LNHDA and CDR2 SQIVND (reference sequence). The CDR3 covers 14 residues. There are a few counts of this clonotype. What it recognizes is unknown. A single record per CDR3 protein comes from TCRdb applying MiXCR to the reads. Here the sample spans fewer than 850,000 distinct CDR3 sequences, almost 30% being singletons. This chain connects TRBV19 to TRBJ2-2; D uncertain. This specimen was cultured CD8+ T cells from PBMCs, taken from culture after CMV antigen stimulation. The clonotype originates from a human donor in good health (CMV status not recorded). Some clones in this sample may be carry-over from other donors' samples. As DNA, the CDR3 is TGTGCCAGTAGCAAGGTTGGGAACACCGGGGAGCTGTTTTTT. It translates to CASSKVGNTGELFF.